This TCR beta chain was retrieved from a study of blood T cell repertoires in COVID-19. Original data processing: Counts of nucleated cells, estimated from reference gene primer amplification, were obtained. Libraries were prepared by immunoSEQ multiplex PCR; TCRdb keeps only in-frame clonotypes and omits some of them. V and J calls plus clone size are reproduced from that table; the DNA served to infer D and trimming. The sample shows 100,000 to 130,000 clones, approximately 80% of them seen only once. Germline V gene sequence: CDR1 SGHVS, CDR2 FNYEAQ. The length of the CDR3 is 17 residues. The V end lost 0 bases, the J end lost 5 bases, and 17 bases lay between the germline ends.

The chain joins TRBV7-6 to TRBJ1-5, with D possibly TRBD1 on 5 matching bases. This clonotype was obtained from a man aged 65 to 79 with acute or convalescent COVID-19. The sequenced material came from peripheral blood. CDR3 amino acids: CASSLAAGPAGDQPQHF. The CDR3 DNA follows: TGTGCCAGCAGCTTAGCGGCGGGGCCAGCGGGAGATCAGCCCCAGCATTTT.